The 27 T cell receptor beta chains in this list originate from one sample, sequenced in a study of blood T cell repertoires in COVID-19. Sequenced by immunoSEQ multiplex PCR; TCRdb stores in-frame clones only, minus some. The sample yields hundreds of thousands of clones, about nine tenths seen once. Sequencing input: PBMCs or T cells enriched from blood (not recorded which). These receptors all stem from a woman aged 35 to 49 who had recovered from COVID-19.

This chain uses TRBV27 with TRBJ2-1, with TRBD2 matching 8 bases. Trimming removed 4 bases from V and 6 bases from J; junction bases left unmatched: 5. The CDR3 is made up of 14 amino acids. Germline loops: CDR1 MNHEY, CDR2 SMNVEV (reference sequence). The CDR3 sequence is CASSSRGGPNEQFF. The CDR3, as DNA: TGTGCCAGCAGTTCGCGCGGGGGGCCCAATGAGCAGTTCTTC.

The chain links TRBV7-2 to TRBJ2-5; maybe TRBD2 (6 bases). This CDR3 spans 14 amino acids. Germline CDR1 reads SGHTA; CDR2 reads FQGNSA. Trimming shortened V by 1 base and J by 3 bases, and 9 bases separated the two germline ends. Here the CDR3 DNA reads TGTGCCAGCAGCTTAGTACGGGGGAAAGAGACCCAGTACTTC. It is translated as CASSLVRGKETQYF.

V is TRBV10-3 and J is TRBJ1-1; no definite D call. Trimming removed 6 bases from V and 2 bases from J, with 16 bases in between. This CDR3 is 15 amino acids long. Per the germline V gene, CDR1 is ENHRY and CDR2 is SYGVKD. The CDR3 here is CAIRDDTGINTEAFF. In DNA form, the CDR3 reads TGTGCCATCAGAGACGACACCGGGATCAACACTGAAGCTTTCTTT.

The chain recombines TRBV30 with TRBJ2-2; maybe TRBD2 (5 bases). The CDR3 spans 14 residues. Trimming removed 1 base at V and 0 bases at J, with 6 bases between. CDR1 is GTSNPN and CDR2 is SVGIG in the germline V gene (reference sequence). The CDR3 nucleotides read TGTGCCTGGAGTGCCGGGACGAACACCGGGGAGCTGTTTTTT. This gives the protein CAWSAGTNTGELFF.

The rearrangement uses TRBV18 and TRBJ2-7; 10 bases fit TRBD1. Trimming cost V 3 bases and J 7 bases; bases outside gene matches: 9. This CDR3 comprises 15 residues. The germline CDR1 and CDR2 sequences are KGHSH and LQKENI. Here the CDR3 DNA reads TGTGCCAGCTCACCGACAGGGGGCGCAACGGGTGAGCAGTACTTC. It encodes CASSPTGGATGEQYF.

As DNA, the CDR3 is TGTGCCAGCAGCGTAGAATCATCGGGGGACGGCTACACCTTC. This sequence encodes CASSVESSGDGYTF. The genes are TRBV9 and TRBJ1-2; D is possibly TRBD1 (5 bases). CDR1 is SGDLS and CDR2 is YYNGEE in the germline V gene. The CDR3 totals 14 residues. V was trimmed by 0 bases and J by 8 bases, leaving 14 bases between them.

CDR3 residues: CASSITGAGETQYF. For the CDR3, the DNA is TGTGCCAGTAGTATAACAGGGGCCGGGGAGACCCAGTACTTC. The chain carries TRBV19 and TRBJ2-5, with 7 nucleotides matching TRBD1. J lost 5 bases, V lost 2 bases, and 5 bases had no gene match. The CDR3 length is 14 residues. Germline V gene data show CDR1 as LNHDA and CDR2 as SQIVND (reference sequence).

The chain carries TRBV7-8 and TRBJ2-2; tentatively, D is TRBD1 (5 bases). The length of the CDR3 is 14 residues. Germline V gene sequence: CDR1 SGHVS, CDR2 FQNEAQ. V was shortened by 6 bases and J by 4 bases, with 12 bases between the two germline ends. In DNA form, the CDR3 reads TGTGCCAGCAGTTCCCAGGGATCCACCGGGGAGCTGTTTTTT. Protein sequence: CASSSQGSTGELFF.

Note on this clone: The same CDR3 is also encoded by other DNA sequences in this sample. CDR3 sequence (DNA): TGTGCCAGTAGTATAGGGGGCCAGCCCCAGCATTTT. This translates into CASSIGGQPQHF. The gene calls are TRBV19 and TRBJ1-5, with TRBD1 as a possible D gene (5 bases). V lost 1 base and J lost 7, with 5 bases in between. The CDR3 runs 12 residues. Germline V gene sequence: CDR1 LNHDA, CDR2 SQIVND (reference sequence).

This sequence joins TRBV7-8 and TRBJ2-1, with 9 bases fitting TRBD2. Trimming at V came to 5 bases and at J to 10 bases, leaving 12 bases not matched to a gene. This CDR3 contains 15 residues. Looked up from germline, CDR1 is SGHVS and CDR2 is FQNEAQ. CDR3 DNA sequence: TGTGCCAGCAGCCGAGGGGGCGGGAGGGCCGAAGAGCAGTTCTTC. This translates into CASSRGGGRAEEQFF. Based on the CDR3 plus reference TRBV7-8 and TRBJ2-1, the full variable domain is GAGVSQSPRYKVAKRGQDVALRCDPISGHVSLFWYQQALGQGPEFLTYFQNEAQLDKSGLPSDRFFAERPEGSVSTLKIQRTQQEDSAVYLCASSRGGGRAEEQFFGPGTRLTVL.

This sequence joins TRBV27 and TRBJ2-7, with 9 bases lining up with TRBD2. Germline CDR1 and CDR2: MNHEY and SMNVEV (reference sequence). V gave up 0 bases and J gave up 2 bases; unmatched junction bases: 8. CDR3 length equals 17 residues. This chain's CDR3 is CASSLSGLAGNAYEQYF. CDR3 sequence (DNA): TGTGCCAGCAGTTTATCAGGTCTAGCGGGGAACGCCTACGAGCAGTACTTC.

The gene calls are TRBV6-2 or TRBV6-3 and TRBJ2-1; 11 nucleotides align to TRBD2. This CDR3 contains 17 residues. Germline assignment: CDR1 MNHEY and CDR2 SVGEGT. Trimming removed 6 bases from V and 7 bases from J; junction bases left unmatched: 14. The CDR3 DNA sequence: TGTGCCAGCAGCGACCTAGCGGGAGGATTGAATTGGAATGAGCAGTTCTTC. Protein sequence: CASSDLAGGLNWNEQFF.

The chain combines TRBV7-2 with TRBJ1-4; D gene unclear. V lost 1 base and J 0 bases, leaving 9 bases between the germline ends. The CDR3 is 16 amino acids. CDR1 and CDR2 from the germline V gene are SGHTA and FQGNSA. CDR3 DNA sequence: TGTGCCAGCAGCTTAGGGGCAGCAACAACTAATGAAAAACTGTTTTTT. Encoded protein: CASSLGAATTNEKLFF.

The DNA for the CDR3 is TGTGCCAGCAGCTTAGAGGGCAATGAAAAACTGTTTTTT. Its protein is CASSLEGNEKLFF. This chain joins TRBV11-3 and TRBJ1-4; no firm D call. Germline loops: CDR1 SGHNT, CDR2 YENEEA. The CDR3 consists of 13 residues. Trimming pared 0 bases from V and 5 bases from J, leaving 4 bases between.

This CDR3 reads CASIKWTGAPKNTEAFF. CDR3 bases: TGTGCCAGCATCAAGTGGACAGGGGCTCCCAAGAACACTGAAGCTTTCTTT. The genes are TRBV3-1 (or the pseudogene TRBV3-2) and TRBJ1-1; 9 bases fit TRBD1. Germline V gene data show CDR1 as LGHDT and CDR2 as YNNKEL (reference sequence). V was pared by 7 bases and J by 1 base, with 13 bases of the junction left unmatched. There are 17 residues in the CDR3.

The gene calls are TRBV4-1 and TRBJ2-1; 9 nucleotides match TRBD2. V lost 2 bases to trimming and J lost 7 bases; unmatched junction nucleotides: 12. This CDR3 comprises 17 residues. CDR1 and CDR2 from the germline V gene are MGHRA and YSYEKL. CDR3 amino acids: CASSQNPAGGTLNEQFF. The CDR3 nucleotides are TGCGCCAGCAGCCAAAACCCAGCGGGAGGCACTTTGAATGAGCAGTTCTTC.

The rearrangement uses TRBV4-3 and TRBJ2-2; the match to TRBD2 covers 9 bases. V was pared by 0 bases and J by 5 bases, with 4 bases of the junction left unmatched. Germline loops: CDR1 LGHNA, CDR2 YSLEER. The CDR3 runs 16 residues. The CDR3 coding sequence is TGCGCCAGCAGCCAAGATTCTAGCGGGGTTACCGGGGAGCTGTTTTTT. This encodes CASSQDSSGVTGELFF.

V gene TRBV5-1 combines with J gene TRBJ1-3; D gene ambiguous. This CDR3 contains 15 residues. Trimming stripped 4 bases from V and 0 bases from J, with 11 bases between. The germline CDR1 and CDR2 sequences are SGHRS and YFSETQ. CDR3: CASSRSGSSGNTIYF. As DNA, the CDR3 is TGCGCCAGCAGCCGTTCTGGGAGCTCTGGAAACACCATATATTTT.

The chain couples TRBV2 to TRBJ1-1; unclear D gene. Trimming shortened V by 8 bases and J by 7 bases, and 14 bases separated the two germline ends. In germline, CDR1 is SNHLY, CDR2 FYNNEI. The CDR3 extends over 12 amino acids. The CDR3 protein is CASRWVAVEAFF. Here the CDR3 DNA reads TGTGCCAGCCGATGGGTGGCGGTTGAAGCTTTCTTT.

The chain couples TRBV4-3 to TRBJ2-7; D is ambiguous. CDR1 and CDR2 from the germline V gene are LGHNA and YSLEER. The CDR3 spans 15 residues. Trimming took 1 base from V and 1 from J, leaving 11 bases between them. CDR3 amino acids: CASSQALAESYEQYF. DNA for the CDR3: TGCGCCAGCAGCCAAGCATTAGCAGAGTCCTACGAGCAGTACTTC.

This sequence joins TRBV18 and TRBJ1-4; the D gene is possibly TRBD1 (6 bases). CDR1 is KGHSH and CDR2 is LQKENI in the germline V gene. The CDR3 spans 14 residues. Trimming removed 4 bases from V and 4 bases from J, with 10 bases in between. The CDR3 sequence: CASSQTGYNEKLFF. In DNA, the CDR3 is TGTGCCAGCTCACAGACAGGTTATAATGAAAAACTGTTTTTT.

This clone was counted only a few times. V and J are TRBV27 and TRBJ1-5; unclear D gene. Germline V CDR1 and CDR2: MNHEY, SMNVEV (reference sequence). CDR3 size: 14 residues. Trimming left V 8 bases short and J 4 bases short, with 15 bases between. CDR3 amino acids: CASWFRGPNQPQHF. Here the CDR3 DNA reads TGTGCCAGCTGGTTCCGGGGTCCAAATCAGCCCCAGCATTTT.

V is TRBV28 and J is TRBJ2-3; 9 bases fit TRBD2. V lost 8 bases to trimming and J lost 5 bases; unmatched junction nucleotides: 17. Germline CDR1 MDHEN, CDR2 SYDVKM. The CDR3 consists of 17 residues. This CDR3 is CASLPGGSGGREDTQYF. The CDR3 DNA reads TGTGCCAGCCTTCCGGGCGGTAGCGGGGGCCGGGAAGATACGCAGTATTTT. Together with reference TRBV28 and TRBJ2-3, the CDR3 gives the full variable domain: DVKVTQSSRYLVKRTGEKVFLECVQDMDHENMFWYRQDPGLGLRLIYFSYDVKMKEKGDIPEGYSVSREKKERFSLILESASTNQTSMYLCASLPGGSGGREDTQYFGPGTRLTVL.

CDR3 sequence reads: CASSPYGQGSNQPQHF. DNA of the CDR3: TGTGCCAGCTCACCTTACGGACAGGGGAGCAATCAGCCCCAGCATTTT. The rearrangement joins TRBV18 to TRBJ1-5, with 9 bases fitting TRBD1. V shed 3 bases and J 1 base; nucleotides not matched to a gene: 4. Germline lookup yields CDR1 KGHSH and CDR2 LQKENI. CDR3 length: 16 amino acids.

The chain combines TRBV7-9 with TRBJ1-3; D possibly corresponds to TRBD1 (5 bases). This CDR3 region has 15 residues. From germline, CDR1 is SEHNR and CDR2 FQNEAQ (reference sequence). V was clipped by 10 bases and J by 0 bases, with 16 bases between them. The CDR3 here is CATPSGVLSGNTIYF. The CDR3 coding sequence is TGTGCCACTCCTTCGGGGGTCCTCTCTGGAAACACCATATATTTT.

The chain uses TRBV11-3 and TRBJ2-5; TRBD2 aligns across 13 bases. With V trimmed by 3 bases and J by 5 bases, 12 bases remained unmatched. Germline CDR1 is SGHNT and CDR2 is YENEEA. The CDR3 is 18 amino acids. CDR3 sequence reads: CASSLGTWTSGSTETQYF. CDR3 sequence (DNA): TGTGCCAGCAGCTTGGGCACTTGGACTAGCGGGAGTACGGAGACCCAGTACTTC.

The chain has TRBV29-1 and TRBJ2-7; 7 nucleotides align to TRBD1. The V segment lost 3 bases and the J segment 2 bases; nucleotides outside the gene matches: 4. The CDR3 runs to 13 residues. Germline V gene data show CDR1 as SQVTM and CDR2 as ANQGSEA. The CDR3 DNA follows: TGCAGCGTTGAGATCCAGGGGGCCTACGAGCAGTACTTC. Protein: CSVEIQGAYEQYF.